Sequencing of this T cell receptor beta chain was carried out in a study of shared clonotypes between healthy human individuals. At the level of the study: There were three CD4 naive, three CD4 memory, two CD8 naive and one CD8 memory plates per donor. Broader study findings: Clonotype sharing across several donors was observed for 4% to 5.5% of naive CD4 clonotypes.

Libraries were prepared by immunoSEQ multiplex PCR; TCRdb keeps only in-frame clonotypes and omits some of them. This sample has nearly 1 million clones, with 76% found just once. The V and J ends lost 4 bases and 9 bases respectively, with 28 bases between them. The germline V gene has CDR1 MGHRA and CDR2 YSYEKL. The CDR3 runs to 18 residues. A word on this clone: Antigen unknown.

V usage is TRBV4-1 and J usage is TRBJ2-1; D uncertain. The TCR sequence derives from a man between 18 and 29 years old in good health. Input material: memory CD4+ T cells sorted from blood. Subset indicated: CD45RA-negative fraction. The CDR3 loop is CASSPPLSKPLTPPEQFF. The CDR3 DNA follows: TGCGCCAGCAGCCCACCCCTATCTAAGCCCCTTACCCCTCCTGAGCAGTTCTTC.